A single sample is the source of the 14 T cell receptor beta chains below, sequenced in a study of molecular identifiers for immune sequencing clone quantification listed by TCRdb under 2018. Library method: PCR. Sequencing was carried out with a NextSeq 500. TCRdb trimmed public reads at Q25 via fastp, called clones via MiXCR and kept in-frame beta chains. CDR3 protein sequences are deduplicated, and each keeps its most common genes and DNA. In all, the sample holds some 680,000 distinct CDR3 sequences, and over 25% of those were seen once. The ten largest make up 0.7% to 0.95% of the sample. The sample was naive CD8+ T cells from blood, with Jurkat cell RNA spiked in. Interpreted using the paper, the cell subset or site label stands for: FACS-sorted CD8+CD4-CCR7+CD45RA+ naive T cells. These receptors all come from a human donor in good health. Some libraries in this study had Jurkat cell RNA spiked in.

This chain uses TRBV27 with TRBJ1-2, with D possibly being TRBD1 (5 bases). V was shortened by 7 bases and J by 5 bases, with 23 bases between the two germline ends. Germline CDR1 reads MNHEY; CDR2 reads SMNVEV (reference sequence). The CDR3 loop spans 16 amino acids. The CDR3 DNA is TGTGCCAGCACGTTAAATGGGGGAAGTCTTAAATATGGCTACACCTTC. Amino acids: CASTLNGGSLKYGYTF.

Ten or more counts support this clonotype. CDR3 sequence (DNA): TGTGCCACTCGCGGGGGGCCCACCGGGGAGCTGTTTTTT. It translates to CATRGGPTGELFF. The V gene is TRBV24-1, the J gene TRBJ2-2; 8 bases are shared with TRBD2. The V and J ends lost 10 bases and 4 bases, in that order; junction bases with no gene match: 4. Germline CDR1 KGHDR, CDR2 SFDVKD. CDR3 length: 13 residues.

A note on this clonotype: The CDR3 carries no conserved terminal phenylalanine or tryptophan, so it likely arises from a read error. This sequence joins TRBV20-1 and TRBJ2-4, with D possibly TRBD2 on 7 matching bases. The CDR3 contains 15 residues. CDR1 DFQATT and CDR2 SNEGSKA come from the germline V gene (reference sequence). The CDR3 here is CSARSGGMAKNTQYL. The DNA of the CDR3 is TGCAGTGCTAGATCGGGGGGCATGGCCAAAAACACTCAGTACCTC.

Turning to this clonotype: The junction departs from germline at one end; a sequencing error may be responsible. The CDR3 sequence: CNARDRGSPRSYEQYF. The CDR3 coding sequence is TGCAATGCTAGAGATAGGGGGTCCCCCAGGTCGTACGAGCAGTACTTC. The V and J genes are TRBV20-1 and TRBJ2-7; D might be TRBD1 (6 bases). The CDR3 length is 16 residues. Looked up from germline, CDR1 is DFQATT and CDR2 is SNEGSKA (reference sequence).

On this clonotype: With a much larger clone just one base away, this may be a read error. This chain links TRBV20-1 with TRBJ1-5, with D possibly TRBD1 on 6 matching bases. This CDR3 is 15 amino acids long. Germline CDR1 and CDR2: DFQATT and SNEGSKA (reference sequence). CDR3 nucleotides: TGCAGTGCTTGGGGGCTGGACGTAGGCAATCAGCCCCAGCGTTTT. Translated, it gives CSAWGLDVGNQPQRF.

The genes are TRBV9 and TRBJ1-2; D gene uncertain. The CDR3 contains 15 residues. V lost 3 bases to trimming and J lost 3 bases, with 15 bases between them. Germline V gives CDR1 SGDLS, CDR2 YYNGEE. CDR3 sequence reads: CASSADPEGDYGYTF. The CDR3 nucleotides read TGTGCCAGCAGCGCAGACCCAGAGGGCGACTATGGCTACACCTTC.

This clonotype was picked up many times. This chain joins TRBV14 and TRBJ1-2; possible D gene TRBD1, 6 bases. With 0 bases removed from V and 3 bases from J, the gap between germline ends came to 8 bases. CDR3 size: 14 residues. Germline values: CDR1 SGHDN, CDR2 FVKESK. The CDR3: CASSQDRGYYGYTF. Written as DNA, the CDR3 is TGTGCCAGCAGCCAAGACAGGGGATACTATGGCTACACCTTC. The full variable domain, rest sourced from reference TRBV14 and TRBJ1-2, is EAGVTQFPSHSVIEKGQTVTLRCDPISGHDNLYWYRRVMGKEIKFLLHFVKESKQDESGMPNNRFLAERTGGTYSTLKVQPAELEDSGVYFCASSQDRGYYGYTFGSGTRLTVV.

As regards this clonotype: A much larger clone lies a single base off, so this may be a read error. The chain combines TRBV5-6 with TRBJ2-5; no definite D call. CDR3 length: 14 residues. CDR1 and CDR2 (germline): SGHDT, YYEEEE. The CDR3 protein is CASSLAQFQGTQYF. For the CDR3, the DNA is TGTGCCAGCAGCTTGGCCCAGTTCCAAGGGACCCAGTACTTC.

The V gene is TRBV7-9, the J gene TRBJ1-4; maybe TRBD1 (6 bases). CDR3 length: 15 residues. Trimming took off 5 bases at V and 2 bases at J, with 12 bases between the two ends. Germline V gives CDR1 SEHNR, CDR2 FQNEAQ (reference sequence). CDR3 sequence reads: CASSLQGNTNEKLFF. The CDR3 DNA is TGTGCCAGCAGCCTACAGGGTAACACTAATGAAAAACTGTTTTTT.

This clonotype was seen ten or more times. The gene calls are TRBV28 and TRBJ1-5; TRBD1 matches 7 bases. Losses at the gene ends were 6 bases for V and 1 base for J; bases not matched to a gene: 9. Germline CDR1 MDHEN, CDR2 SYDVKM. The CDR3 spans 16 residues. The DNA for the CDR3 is TGTGCCAGCAGCCATACCGGGACAGACAGCAATCAGCCCCAGCATTTT. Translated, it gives CASSHTGTDSNQPQHF.

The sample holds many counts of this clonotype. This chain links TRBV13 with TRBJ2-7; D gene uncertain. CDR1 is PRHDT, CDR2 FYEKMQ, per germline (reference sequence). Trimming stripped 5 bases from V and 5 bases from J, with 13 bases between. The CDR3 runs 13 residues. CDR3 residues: CASSPVDQNEQYF. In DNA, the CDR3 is TGTGCCAGCAGCCCGGTTGACCAGAACGAGCAGTACTTC.

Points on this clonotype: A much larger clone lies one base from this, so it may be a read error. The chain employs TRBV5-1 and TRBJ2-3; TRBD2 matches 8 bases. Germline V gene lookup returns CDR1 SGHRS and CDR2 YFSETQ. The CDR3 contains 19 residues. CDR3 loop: CASSLGSGVPPVFTDAQYF. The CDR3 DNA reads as TGCGCCAGCAGCTTGGGTAGCGGGGTTCCACCAGTGTTCACAGATGCGCAGTATTTT.

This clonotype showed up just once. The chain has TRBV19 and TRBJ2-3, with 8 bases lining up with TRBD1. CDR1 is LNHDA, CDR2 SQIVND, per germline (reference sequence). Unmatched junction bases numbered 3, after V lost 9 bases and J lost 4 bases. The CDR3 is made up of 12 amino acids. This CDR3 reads CASQQGADTQYF. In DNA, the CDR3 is TGTGCCAGCCAACAGGGGGCAGATACGCAGTATTTT.

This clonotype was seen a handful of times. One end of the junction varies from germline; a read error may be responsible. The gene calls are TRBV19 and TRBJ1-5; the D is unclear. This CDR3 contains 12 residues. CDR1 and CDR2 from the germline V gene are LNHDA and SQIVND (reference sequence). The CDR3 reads CASSIGNQPQRF. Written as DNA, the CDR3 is TGTGCCAGTAGTATCGGCAATCAGCCCCAGCGTTTT.